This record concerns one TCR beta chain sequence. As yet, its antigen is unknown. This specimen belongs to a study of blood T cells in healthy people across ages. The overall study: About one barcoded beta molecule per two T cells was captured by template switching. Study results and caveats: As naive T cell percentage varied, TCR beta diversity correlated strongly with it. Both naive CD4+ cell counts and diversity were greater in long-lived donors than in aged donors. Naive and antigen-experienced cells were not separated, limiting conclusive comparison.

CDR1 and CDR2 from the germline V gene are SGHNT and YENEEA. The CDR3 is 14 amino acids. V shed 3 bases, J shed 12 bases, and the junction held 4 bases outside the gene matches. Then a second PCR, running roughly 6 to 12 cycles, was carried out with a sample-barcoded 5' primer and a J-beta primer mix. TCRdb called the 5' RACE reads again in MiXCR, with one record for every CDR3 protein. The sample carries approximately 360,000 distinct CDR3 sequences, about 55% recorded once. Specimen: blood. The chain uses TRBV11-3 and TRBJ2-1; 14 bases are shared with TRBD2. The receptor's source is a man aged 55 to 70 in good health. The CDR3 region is CASSFSGTSGGQFF. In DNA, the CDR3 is TGTGCCAGCAGCTTCTCCGGGACTAGCGGGGGGCAGTTCTTC.